The rows below give T cell receptor beta chains drawn from one sample of a study of blood T cell repertoires in COVID-19. The table came from immunoSEQ multiplex PCR; TCRdb's copy has only in-frame clones and leaves some out. The sample includes hundreds of thousands of clones, 80% to 90% of them seen just once. The sample consisted of peripheral blood. The receptor set was obtained from a woman aged 45 to 65 who had recovered from COVID-19. Both conserved end residues are part of each CDR3. Fields, in order: clone size, J gene, D gene, V gene, CDR3 length, CDR3 protein, CDR3 DNA. D genes are given only for firm matches. The size field is filled for only some rows; it gives once, few, many or a size class.

. | TRBJ1-4 | . | TRBV7-2 | 13 | CASSLGESEKLFF | TGTGCCAGCAGCTTAGGCGAAAGTGAAAAACTGTTTTTT
. | TRBJ2-1 | TRBD1 | TRBV9 | 15 | CASSPTLDRGNEQFF | TGTGCCAGCAGCCCAACGTTGGACAGGGGCAATGAGCAGTTCTTC
. | TRBJ2-5 | TRBD1 | TRBV2 | 15 | CASSFHRTGGETQYF | TGTGCCAGCAGTTTTCATAGGACAGGGGGAGAGACCCAGTACTTC
. | TRBJ2-2 | TRBD1 | TRBV15 | 14 | CATSRDRGYGELFF | TGTGCCACCAGCCGAGACAGGGGTTACGGGGAGCTGTTTTTT
. | TRBJ1-2 | . | TRBV28 | 13 | CASSLSGVGGYTF | TGTGCCAGCAGTTTATCCGGGGTTGGTGGCTACACCTTC
. | TRBJ1-6 | . | TRBV27 | 15 | CASSEQGSLNSPLHF | TGTGCCAGCAGTGAGCAGGGGAGTTTAAATTCACCCCTCCACTTT
few | TRBJ1-2 | TRBD1 | TRBV28 | 13 | CASSEGQDYGYTF | TGTGCCAGCAGCGAGGGACAGGACTATGGCTACACCTTC
few | TRBJ1-1 | . | TRBV5-4 | 13 | CASSPGLYTEAFF | TGTGCCAGCAGCCCGGGACTGTACACTGAAGCTTTCTTT
. | TRBJ1-2 | . | TRBV5-6 | 13 | CASSWGRGGGYTF | TGTGCCAGCAGCTGGGGTAGGGGAGGTGGCTACACCTTC
. | TRBJ2-3 | . | TRBV7-8 | 15 | CASSFEGVGTDTQYF | TGTGCCAGCAGCTTCGAGGGTGTTGGCACAGATACGCAGTATTTT
. | TRBJ2-1 | TRBD1 | TRBV18 | 15 | CASSLRQGENNEQFF | TGTGCCAGCTCACTACGACAGGGGGAGAACAATGAGCAGTTCTTC
. | TRBJ1-3 | . | TRBV5-6 | 15 | CASSSRGFSGNTIYF | TGTGCCAGCAGCTCCAGGGGATTCTCTGGAAACACCATATATTTT
few | TRBJ2-2 | . | TRBV7-2 | 14 | CASSLNGDTGELFF | TGTGCCAGCAGCTTGAACGGAGACACCGGGGAGCTGTTTTTT
. | TRBJ1-5 | . | TRBV3-1/TRBV3-2 | 15 | CASSQEQYSNQPQHF | TGTGCCAGCAGCCAGGAACAGTATAGCAATCAGCCCCAGCATTTT
. | TRBJ1-3 | . | TRBV19 | 18 | CASSTSGTPLASGNTIYF | TGTGCCAGTAGTACGTCCGGGACACCTCTCGCCTCTGGAAACACCATATATTTT
. | TRBJ1-3 | TRBD1 | TRBV2 | 15 | CASRDRAVSGNTIYF | TGTGCCAGCCGGGACAGGGCTGTCTCTGGAAACACCATATATTTT
. | TRBJ2-5 | TRBD2 | TRBV7-2 | 15 | CASSGLAGGRETQYF | TGTGCCAGCTCGGGACTAGCGGGAGGTCGGGAGACCCAGTACTTC
. | TRBJ1-4 | . | TRBV27 | 16 | CASSSQRTAQNEKLFF | TGTGCCAGCAGTTCCCAAAGGACAGCTCAAAATGAAAAACTGTTTTTT
few | TRBJ2-2 | TRBD2 | TRBV5-1 | 16 | CASSLSGRGNTGELFF | TGCGCCAGCAGCTTGTCCGGGAGGGGAAACACCGGGGAGCTGTTTTTT
. | TRBJ2-7 | . | TRBV15 | 13 | CATSRAPGYEQYF | TGTGCCACCAGCAGAGCCCCGGGCTACGAGCAGTACTTC
. | TRBJ2-4 | TRBD1 | TRBV5-6 | 15 | CASSGFDRVKNIQYF | TGTGCCAGCTCGGGGTTTGACAGGGTAAAAAACATTCAGTACTTC
. | TRBJ2-3 | . | TRBV19 | 15 | CASSIGAGRTDTQYF | TGTGCCAGTAGTATCGGAGCGGGTCGCACAGATACGCAGTATTTT
. | TRBJ2-2 | . | TRBV18 | 15 | CASSRESMNTGELFF | TGTGCCAGCTCACGCGAATCAATGAACACCGGGGAGCTGTTTTTT
. | TRBJ2-7 | TRBD1 | TRBV4-3 | 15 | CASSQVRDRGYEQYF | TGCGCCAGCAGCCAAGTTCGTGACAGGGGATACGAGCAGTACTTC
. | TRBJ1-5 | . | TRBV3-1/TRBV3-2 | 15 | CASSQDPSRDQPQHF | TGTGCCAGCAGCCAAGATCCCTCAAGAGATCAGCCCCAGCATTTT
. | TRBJ1-1 | . | TRBV4-3 | 17 | CASSRSPVSTPNTEAFF | TGCGCCAGCAGCCGAAGCCCTGTTTCGACACCGAACACTGAAGCTTTCTTT
. | TRBJ2-3 | . | TRBV7-9 | 15 | CASSLAQGRSDTQYF | TGTGCCAGCAGCTTAGCACAGGGAAGGTCAGATACGCAGTATTTT
. | TRBJ1-2 | TRBD1 | TRBV24-1 | 15 | CATSDTRQGAYGYTF | TGTGCCACCAGTGATACGAGACAGGGGGCGTATGGCTACACCTTC